Given below is one T cell receptor beta chain in context. The target antigen is unknown. Cultured CD4+ T-cell DNA underwent Oncomine TCR Beta short-read sequencing. TCRdb analysed the PCR reads with MiXCR anew, one entry per CDR3 protein. The table lists about 11,000 distinct CDR3 sequences, around 78% of them singletons. Treatment in this sample: 10-day PBMC culture with coronavirus spike peptide pools or control peptides (ViraFEST assay). These data are taken from a study of vaccination and CD4 T cells after COVID-19. The CDR3 runs to 11 residues. V gave up 6 bases and J gave up 15 bases, with 18 bases separating them. Germline V CDR1 and CDR2: DFQATT, SNEGSKA (reference sequence).

Material: CD4+ T cells from blood, cultured in vitro. This receptor was identified in a human donor who had recovered from COVID-19. The V gene is TRBV20-1, the J gene TRBJ2-1; D is possibly TRBD1 (6 bases). The CDR3: CSANRDIDWFF. CDR3 nucleotide sequence: TGCAGTGCAAATAGGGACATTGATTGGTTCTTC.